This T cell receptor (beta chain) is drawn from a study of T cell clonality in common variable immunodeficiency. The study's findings and limits: CVID subjects showed higher TCRbeta clonality than healthy controls.

Repertoires were generated with immunoSEQ multiplex PCR, while TCRdb's copy carries only in-frame clones and drops some. The repertoire consists of about 43,000 clones, none detected only once. There are many counts of this clone. The antigen remains undetermined. The CDR3 is cut off 3 residues early in the read; its end comes from the germline J gene. The CDR3 has 14 amino acids. The V gene end was trimmed by 6 bases and the J gene end by 3 bases; junction bases not matched to a gene: 6. Germline V gene data show CDR1 as LNHDA and CDR2 as SQIVND (reference sequence). The V and J genes are TRBV19 and TRBJ1-2, with 8 bases matching TRBD1. The TCR comes from a person aged 18-70 years in good health. The sequenced sample consisted of peripheral blood mononuclear cells. CDR3 amino acids: CASRNQGADYGYTF. The part of the CDR3 DNA that was read is TGTGCCAGTAGAAACCAGGGGGCCGACTATGGC.